The TCR beta chain described here comes from a study of response to subunit inactivated influenza vaccine. The CDR3 length is 11 residues. The ends were cut back, 3 bases at V and 10 bases at J, with 7 bases in the middle. TCRdb passed the RT-PCR reads through MiXCR, listing each CDR3 protein once. This table has 500,000 or so distinct CDR3 sequences, roughly 9.8% appearing once. This clonotype was recorded at least ten times. The source material was PBMCs from blood, sampled 40 to 50 days after vaccination. This sequence was found in a man between 50 and 59 years old who received an inactivated influenza vaccine. The genes are TRBV12-3 or TRBV12-4 and TRBJ2-1; D is undetermined. The CDR3 region has the DNA TGTGCCAGCAGTTTCTCGGACGAGCAGTTCTTC. Amino acid sequence: CASSFSDEQFF.